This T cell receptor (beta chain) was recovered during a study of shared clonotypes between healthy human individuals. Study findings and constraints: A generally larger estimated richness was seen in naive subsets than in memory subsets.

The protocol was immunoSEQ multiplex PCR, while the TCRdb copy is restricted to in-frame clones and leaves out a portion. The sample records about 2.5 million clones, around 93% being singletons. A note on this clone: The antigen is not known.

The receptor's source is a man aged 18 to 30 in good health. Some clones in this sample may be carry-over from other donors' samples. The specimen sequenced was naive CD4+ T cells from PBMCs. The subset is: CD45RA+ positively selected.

The CDR3 sequence: CASSFYSANTGELFF. CDR3 coding DNA: TGTGCCAGCAGCTTTTATTCCGCGAACACCGGGGAGCTGTTTTTT. V and J are TRBV7-2 and TRBJ2-2; D uncertain. Trimming left V 3 bases short and J 0 bases short, with 8 bases between. CDR1 and CDR2 from the germline V gene are SGHTA and FQGNSA. CDR3 length: 15 amino acids.